These 17 T cell receptor beta chains came from one sample sequenced in a study of T cell repertoires in cytomegalovirus infection (dated by TCRdb to about 2019). TCRdb names Illumina HiSeq 1500 as the instrument used. TCRdb reanalyzed the raw reads on its own, using fastp at Q25 for trimming and MiXCR for clone calling, and kept in-frame beta chains. For every CDR3 protein sequence, its rows merge into one entry that carries the most common genes and DNA. This sample lists under 850,000 distinct CDR3 sequences; 35% to 45% were detected once. Clones ranked in the top ten supply around 2.6% of the sample. The sequenced sample was PBMCs. These receptors originate from a human donor in good health (CMV status not recorded). Some clones in this sample may be carry-over from other donors' samples.

The chain combines TRBV6-2 or TRBV6-3 with TRBJ2-7; maybe TRBD1 (6 bases). Germline lookup yields CDR1 MNHEY and CDR2 SVGEGT. CDR3 length: 14 amino acids. V was pared by 6 bases and J by 3 bases, with 15 bases between. The CDR3 reads CASSQRQARYEQYF. In DNA, the CDR3 is TGTGCCAGCAGCCAGAGACAGGCCCGCTACGAGCAGTACTTC.

As to this clonotype: A clone one base away is much larger, so this may be a read error. The chain couples TRBV7-2 to TRBJ1-3; D might be TRBD1 (5 bases). The V gene's germline CDR1 is SGHTA and CDR2 FQGNSA. The CDR3 extends over 15 amino acids. The CDR3 coding sequence is TGTGCCAGCAGCTTATCCGGGGGGGACCCTAACACCCTATATTTT. Protein product: CASSLSGGDPNTLYF.

V is TRBV12-5 and J is TRBJ2-5; weak D call: TRBD2 (5 bases). Germline lookup yields CDR1 LGHNT and CDR2 FRNRAP. The CDR3 is 14 amino acids. Trimming removed 1 base at V and 5 bases at J, with 11 bases between. The CDR3 DNA reads as TGTGCTAGTGGTTTGGCCTCTAGGGAGGAGACCCAGTACTTC. Protein product: CASGLASREETQYF.

This clonotype has at least ten counts. The chain carries TRBV7-2 and TRBJ1-1; no definite D call. Germline V gene lookup returns CDR1 SGHTA and CDR2 FQGNSA. Trimming left V 0 bases short and J 0 bases short, with 8 bases between. The CDR3 is 15 residues long. CDR3 nucleotides: TGTGCCAGCAGCTTAGCGGGCAGTCTGAACACTGAAGCTTTCTTT. Amino acids: CASSLAGSLNTEAFF.

The V gene is TRBV28, the J gene TRBJ1-1; the D is unclear. The germline gives CDR1 MDHEN, CDR2 SYDVKM. V lost 1 base, J lost 2 bases, and 8 bases lay in between. This CDR3 is 14 amino acids long. CDR3 DNA sequence: TGTGCCAGCAGTTTATCCGGGAGTAACACTGAAGCTTTCTTT. This codes for CASSLSGSNTEAFF.

Comment on this clonotype: One base away lies a much larger clone, so this may be a sequencing read error. This chain connects TRBV7-8 to TRBJ2-3, with D possibly matching TRBD1 (5 bases). V was cut by 6 bases and J by 3 bases, with 19 bases left in between. Germline values: CDR1 SGHVS, CDR2 FQNEAQ. The CDR3 extends over 16 amino acids. CDR3 in amino acids: CASSLARTYITDTQYF. CDR3 in DNA: TGTGCCAGCAGTTTGGCCCGGACATACATTACAGATACGCAGTATTTT.

V is TRBV6-6 and J is TRBJ2-1; D is uncertain. Germline V gives CDR1 MNHNY, CDR2 SVGAGI (reference sequence). The CDR3 contains 14 residues. V lost 7 bases and J lost 5, with 15 bases in between. This CDR3 reads CASKPLLQDNEQFF. For the CDR3, the DNA is TGTGCCAGCAAACCCCTCCTGCAAGACAATGAGCAGTTCTTC.

The genes are TRBV11-1 and TRBJ2-1, with TRBD1 matching over 9 bases. This CDR3 region has 17 residues. Losses at the gene ends were 3 bases for V and 4 bases for J; bases not matched to a gene: 10. Germline V lookup: CDR1 SGHAT, CDR2 FQDESV (reference sequence). CDR3 sequence reads: CASSLYFTGTGYNEQFF. The CDR3 DNA reads TGTGCCAGCAGCTTGTATTTTACCGGGACAGGGTACAATGAGCAGTTCTTC.

The gene calls are TRBV19 and TRBJ2-1; D call uncertain. The V end lost 2 bases, the J end lost 8 bases, and 10 bases lay between the germline ends. The CDR3 is made up of 13 amino acids. Per the germline V gene, CDR1 is LNHDA and CDR2 is SQIVND (reference sequence). CDR3 protein: CASSIYIRDEQFF. In DNA form, the CDR3 reads TGTGCCAGTAGTATATATATTAGGGATGAGCAGTTCTTC. Filled out from reference TRBV19 and TRBJ2-1, the complete variable domain reads DGGITQSPKYLFRKEGQNVTLSCEQNLNHDAMYWYRQDPGQGLRLIYYSQIVNDFQKGDIAEGYSVSREKKESFPLTVTSAQKNPTAFYLCASSIYIRDEQFFGPGTRLTVL.

This clonotype was seen a few times. The V gene is TRBV6-8, the J gene TRBJ2-3, with D maybe TRBD1 (5 bases). The ends were cut back, 7 bases at V and 5 bases at J, with 16 bases in the middle. Germline V CDR1 and CDR2: MNHGY, SAAAGT. CDR3 length: 14 amino acids. CDR3 bases: TGTGCCAGCAAGAGCAGGGAAAAGAGAGATACGCAGTATTTT. It encodes CASKSREKRDTQYF.

This clonotype was seen only a few times. V usage is TRBV7-2 and J usage is TRBJ1-1, with D possibly matching TRBD1 (5 bases). The V and J ends lost 6 bases and 5 bases respectively, with 19 bases between them. Germline CDR1 and CDR2: SGHTA and FQGNSA. The CDR3 consists of 15 residues. CDR3 in DNA: TGTGCCAGCAGACTAAAAGCGGGCGGGGGAACTGAAGCTTTCTTT. This gives the protein CASRLKAGGGTEAFF.

This chain uses TRBV5-5 with TRBJ2-5; no reliable D call. V shed 2 bases and J shed 2 bases, with 10 bases lying between them. The CDR3 runs 14 residues. Germline CDR1 SGHKS, CDR2 YYEKEE (reference sequence). CDR3: CASSFFWEQETQYF. CDR3 nucleotides: TGTGCCAGCAGCTTCTTCTGGGAACAAGAGACCCAGTACTTC.

V usage is TRBV12-3 or TRBV12-4 and J usage is TRBJ1-1, with D uncertain. V was cut by 6 bases and J by 3 bases, with 14 bases left in between. The CDR3 extends over 14 amino acids. The CDR3 nucleotides are TGTGCCAGCAGCCCTAGTTCGGTGCACACTGAAGCTTTCTTT. The encoded protein is CASSPSSVHTEAFF.

This clonotype was counted many times. The chain recombines TRBV12-3 or TRBV12-4 with TRBJ2-2; D unresolved. CDR3 length equals 12 residues. V was shortened by 5 bases and J by 3 bases, with 4 bases between the two germline ends. The chain's CDR3 is CASSGDTGELFF. CDR3 coding DNA: TGTGCCAGCAGTGGAGACACCGGGGAGCTGTTTTTT.

The rearrangement joins TRBV28 to TRBJ1-5, with TRBD1 matching 9 bases. Germline CDR1 is MDHEN and CDR2 is SYDVKM. The V segment lost 1 base and the J segment 2 bases; nucleotides outside the gene matches: 3. The CDR3 consists of 16 residues. The CDR3 DNA sequence: TGTGCCAGCAGTTTATCCCGGACAGGGGGCAATCAGCCCCAGCATTTT. This translates into CASSLSRTGGNQPQHF.

The chain is built from TRBV28 and TRBJ1-4, with D unclear. CDR3 length: 14 amino acids. V was trimmed by 6 bases and J by 4 bases, leaving 12 bases between them. Per the germline V gene, CDR1 is MDHEN and CDR2 is SYDVKM. The CDR3 nucleotides are TGTGCCAGCAGAATCCGGGCGAGTAATGAAAAACTGTTTTTT. Translating gives CASRIRASNEKLFF.

Concerning this clonotype: A clone one base away is much larger, so this may be a read error. CDR3 bases: TGTGCCACCAGTAGGGGGGAAGGGGGATCCTACGAGCAGTACTTC. Its protein is CATSRGEGGSYEQYF. The V gene is TRBV6-6, the J gene TRBJ2-7; D possibly uses TRBD1 or TRBD2 (6 bases each). Germline values: CDR1 MNHNY, CDR2 SVGAGI (reference sequence). The CDR3 spans 15 residues.